The 7 T cell receptor beta chains below were found in one sample sequenced in a study of blood T cell repertoires in COVID-19. Sequencing used immunoSEQ multiplex PCR; TCRdb keeps in-frame clones, though not all of them. There are 70,000 or so clones in the sample; about 92% occur only once, and about 1.5% lies in the top ten. Sample: peripheral blood. All receptors come from a man over 45 with acute or convalescent COVID-19.

The CDR3, as DNA: TGCGCCAGCAGCTTGCAGGGTGACACTGAAGCTTTCTTT. As protein: CASSLQGDTEAFF. The rearrangement joins TRBV5-1 to TRBJ1-1, with a possible D match to TRBD1 (5 bases). Germline V gives CDR1 SGHRS, CDR2 YFSETQ. Trimming pared 1 base from V and 3 bases from J, leaving 7 bases between. The CDR3 length is 13 residues.

This chain links TRBV18 with TRBJ2-7; 9 bases map to TRBD1. There are 14 residues in the CDR3. The ends lost 4 bases at V and 3 bases at J; junction bases unmatched: 4. Germline CDR1 KGHSH, CDR2 LQKENI. The CDR3 is CASSQMGQGYEQYV. Here the CDR3 DNA reads TGTGCCAGCTCACAAATGGGACAGGGCTACGAGCAGTACGTC.

The V and J genes are TRBV10-3 and TRBJ2-1, with D perhaps matching TRBD2 (5 bases). Germline V lookup: CDR1 ENHRY, CDR2 SYGVKD. The CDR3 is 14 residues long. The germline V and J ends were trimmed by 3 bases and 9 bases, with 15 bases remaining between them. The CDR3 is CAISDPPLVSEQFF. The CDR3 nucleotides read TGTGCCATCAGTGACCCTCCACTAGTTAGTGAGCAGTTCTTC.

This clone was seen only a few times. The rearrangement links TRBV14 to TRBJ2-5; no definite D call. Germline CDR1 reads SGHDN; CDR2 reads FVKESK. Between the trimmed V and J ends, which lost 3 bases and 0 bases, there was a span of 11 bases. The CDR3 is 15 residues long. The CDR3 sequence: CASSHGWRYQETQYF. The CDR3 DNA is TGTGCCAGCAGCCACGGGTGGCGGTACCAAGAGACCCAGTACTTC.

This rearrangement joins TRBV19 to TRBJ1-2; 7 nucleotides line up with TRBD1. Unmatched junction bases numbered 8, after V lost 7 bases and J lost 6 bases. CDR1 is LNHDA and CDR2 is SQIVND in the germline V gene (reference sequence). The CDR3 runs to 13 residues. The CDR3 loop reads CASNRERGHGYTF. The CDR3 coding sequence is TGTGCCAGTAACCGAGAGAGGGGGCATGGCTACACCTTC.

This clone has only one observation. This sequence joins TRBV15 and TRBJ1-2; no firm D call. V dropped 0 bases and J dropped 0 bases, with 5 bases sitting between them. The germline V gene encodes CDR1 LNHNV and CDR2 YYDKDF (reference sequence). The CDR3 spans 14 residues. CDR3 protein: CATSRDTANYGYTF. The CDR3 DNA is TGTGCCACCAGCAGAGATACGGCTAACTATGGCTACACCTTC.

This chain connects TRBV4-2 to TRBJ2-7; TRBD2 matches 7 bases. This CDR3 has 16 residues. In germline, CDR1 is LGHNA, CDR2 YNFKEQ. Trimming at V came to 0 bases and at J to 0 bases, leaving 5 bases not matched to a gene. The CDR3 is CASSQESAGPSYEQYV. CDR3 nucleotides: TGTGCCAGCAGCCAAGAATCAGCGGGGCCCTCCTACGAGCAGTACGTC.